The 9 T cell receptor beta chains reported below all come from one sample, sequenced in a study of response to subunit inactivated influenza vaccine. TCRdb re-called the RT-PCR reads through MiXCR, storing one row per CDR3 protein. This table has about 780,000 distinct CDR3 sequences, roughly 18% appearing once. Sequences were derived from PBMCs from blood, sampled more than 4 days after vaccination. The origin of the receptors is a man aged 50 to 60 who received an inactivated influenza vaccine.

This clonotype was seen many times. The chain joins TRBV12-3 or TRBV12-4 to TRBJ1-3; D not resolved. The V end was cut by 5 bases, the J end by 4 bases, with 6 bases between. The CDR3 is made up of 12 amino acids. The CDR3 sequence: CASSPHGNTIYF. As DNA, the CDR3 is TGTGCCAGCAGTCCTCACGGAAACACCATATATTTT.

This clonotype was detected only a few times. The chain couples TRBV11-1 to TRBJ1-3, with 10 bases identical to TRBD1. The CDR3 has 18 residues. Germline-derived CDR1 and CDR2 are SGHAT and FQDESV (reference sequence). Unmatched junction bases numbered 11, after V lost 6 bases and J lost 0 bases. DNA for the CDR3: TGTGCCAGCAGACCTACCGGGACAGGGGCTAGCTCTGGAAACACCATATATTTT. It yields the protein CASRPTGTGASSGNTIYF.

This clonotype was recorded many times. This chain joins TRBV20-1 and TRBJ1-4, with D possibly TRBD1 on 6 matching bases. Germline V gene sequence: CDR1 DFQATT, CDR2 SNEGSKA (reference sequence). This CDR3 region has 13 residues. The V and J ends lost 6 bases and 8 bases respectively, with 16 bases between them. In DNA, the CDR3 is TGCAGTGCCGCCTACAGGGCGGGGGAAAAACTGTTTTTT. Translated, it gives CSAAYRAGEKLFF.

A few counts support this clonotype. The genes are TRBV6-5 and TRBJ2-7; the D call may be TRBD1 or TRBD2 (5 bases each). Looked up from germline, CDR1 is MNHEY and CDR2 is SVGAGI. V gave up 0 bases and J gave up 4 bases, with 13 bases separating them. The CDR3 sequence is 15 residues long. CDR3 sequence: CASSYSSRDGYEQYF. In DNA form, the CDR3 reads TGTGCCAGCAGTTACTCGTCCCGGGACGGTTACGAGCAGTACTTC.

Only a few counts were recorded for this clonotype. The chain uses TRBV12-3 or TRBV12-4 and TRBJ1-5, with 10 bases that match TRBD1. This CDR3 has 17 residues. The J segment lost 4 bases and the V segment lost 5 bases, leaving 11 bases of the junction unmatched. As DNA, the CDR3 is TGTGCCAGCAGTCCCAGACAGGGGGCGTGGGGGAATCAGCCCCAGCATTTT. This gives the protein CASSPRQGAWGNQPQHF.

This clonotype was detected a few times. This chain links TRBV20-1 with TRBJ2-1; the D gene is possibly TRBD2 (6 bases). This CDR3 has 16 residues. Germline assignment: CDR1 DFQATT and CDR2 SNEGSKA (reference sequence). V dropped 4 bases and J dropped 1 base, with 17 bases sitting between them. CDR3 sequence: CSANLADFFSYNEQFF. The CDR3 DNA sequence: TGCAGTGCTAATTTAGCGGACTTTTTTTCCTACAATGAGCAGTTCTTC.

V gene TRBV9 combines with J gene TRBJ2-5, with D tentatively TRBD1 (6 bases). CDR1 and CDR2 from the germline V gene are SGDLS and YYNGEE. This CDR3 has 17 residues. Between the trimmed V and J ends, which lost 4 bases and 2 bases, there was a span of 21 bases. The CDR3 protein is CASSPGVGGSGQETQYF. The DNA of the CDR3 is TGTGCCAGCAGCCCTGGGGTTGGGGGCTCAGGGCAAGAGACCCAGTACTTC.

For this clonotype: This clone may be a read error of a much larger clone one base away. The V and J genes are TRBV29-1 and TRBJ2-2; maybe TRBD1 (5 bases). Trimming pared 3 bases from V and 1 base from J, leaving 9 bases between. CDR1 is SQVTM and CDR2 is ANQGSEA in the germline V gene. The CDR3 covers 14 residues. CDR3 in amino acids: CSVDGQGNTGELFF. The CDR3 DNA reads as TGCAGCGTTGACGGGCAGGGGAACACCGGGGAGCTGTTTTTT.

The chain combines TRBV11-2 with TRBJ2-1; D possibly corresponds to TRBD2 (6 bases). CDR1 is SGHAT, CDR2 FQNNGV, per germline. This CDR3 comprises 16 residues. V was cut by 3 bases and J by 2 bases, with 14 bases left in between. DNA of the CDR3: TGTGCCAGCAGCTTGTCCGTCGGGGGAGCCTACAATGAGCAGTTCTTC. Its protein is CASSLSVGGAYNEQFF.